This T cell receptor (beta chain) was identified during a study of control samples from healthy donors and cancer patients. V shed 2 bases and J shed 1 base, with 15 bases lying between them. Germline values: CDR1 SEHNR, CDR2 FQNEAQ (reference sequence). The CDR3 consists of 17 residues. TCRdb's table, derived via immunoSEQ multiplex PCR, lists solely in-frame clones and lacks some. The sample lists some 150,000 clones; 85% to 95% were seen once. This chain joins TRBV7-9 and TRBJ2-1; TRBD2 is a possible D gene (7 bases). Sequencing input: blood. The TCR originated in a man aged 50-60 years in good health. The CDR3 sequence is CASSLYRGGSSYNEQFF. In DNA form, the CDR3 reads TGTGCCAGCAGCTTATATAGGGGGGGTTCTTCCTACAATGAGCAGTTCTTC.